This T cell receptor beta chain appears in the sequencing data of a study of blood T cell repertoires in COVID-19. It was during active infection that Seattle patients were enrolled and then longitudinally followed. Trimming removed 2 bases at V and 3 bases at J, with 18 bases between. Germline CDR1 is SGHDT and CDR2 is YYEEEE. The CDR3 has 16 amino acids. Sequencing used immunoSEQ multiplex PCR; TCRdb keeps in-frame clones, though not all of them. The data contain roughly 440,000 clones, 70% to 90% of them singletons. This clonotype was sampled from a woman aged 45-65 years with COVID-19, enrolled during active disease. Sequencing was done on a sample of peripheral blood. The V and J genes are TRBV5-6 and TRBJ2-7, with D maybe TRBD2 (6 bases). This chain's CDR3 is CASSFPGGLEDYEQYF. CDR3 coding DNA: TGTGCCAGCAGCTTTCCTGGAGGGCTAGAAGACTACGAGCAGTACTTC.